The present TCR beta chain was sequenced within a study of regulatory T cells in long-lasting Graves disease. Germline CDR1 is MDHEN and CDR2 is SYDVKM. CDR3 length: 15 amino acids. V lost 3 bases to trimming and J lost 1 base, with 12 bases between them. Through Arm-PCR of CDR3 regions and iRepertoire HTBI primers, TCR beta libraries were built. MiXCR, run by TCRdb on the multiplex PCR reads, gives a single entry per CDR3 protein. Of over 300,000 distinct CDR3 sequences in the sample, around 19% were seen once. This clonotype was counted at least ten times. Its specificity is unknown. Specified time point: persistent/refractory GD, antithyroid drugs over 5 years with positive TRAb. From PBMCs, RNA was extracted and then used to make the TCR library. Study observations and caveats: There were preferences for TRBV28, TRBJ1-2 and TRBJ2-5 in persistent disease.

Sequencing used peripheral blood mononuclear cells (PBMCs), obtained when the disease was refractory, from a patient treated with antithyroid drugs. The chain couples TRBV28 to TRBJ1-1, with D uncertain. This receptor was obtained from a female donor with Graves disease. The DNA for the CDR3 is TGTGCCAGCAGTTTGGGATATGCCCGGAACACTGAAGCTTTCTTT. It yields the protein CASSLGYARNTEAFF.